The clone carrying this TCR beta chain has ten or more counts. Its cognate antigen is unknown. This sample was included in a study of blood T cells in healthy people across ages. CDR3 size: 12 residues. Trimming took 3 bases from V and 5 from J, leaving 7 bases between them. Germline CDR1 and CDR2: SGHTA and FQGNSA. Peripheral blood from each donor was collected in a volume of approximately 9.5 milliliters. Study-wide results and caveats: Diversity figures based on one million T cells were deemed too low. There were more naive CD4+ cells and higher diversity in long-lived donors than in aged donors. The unknown donor CMV status may have confounded expanded clonotype changes.

For the second PCR, which ran for about 7 to 12 cycles, a sample-barcoded 5' primer and a J-beta primer mix were used. TCRdb redid the calling of the 5' RACE reads with MiXCR, one entry per CDR3 protein. Here the sample spans 850,000 to 1,000,000 distinct CDR3 sequences, about 48% being singletons. Specimen: blood. V is TRBV7-2 and J is TRBJ2-5; no clear D. This TCR was recovered from a man aged 25 to 45 in good health. CDR3: CASSLVLETQYF. The CDR3 DNA reads as TGTGCCAGCAGCTTGGTATTGGAGACCCAGTACTTC.